One and the same sample provided the 20 T cell receptor beta chains below, sequenced in a study of OX40 agonist ivuxolimab in advanced cancers. Profiled with immunoSEQ multiplex PCR; TCRdb holds only in-frame clones, not every one. Among around 45,000 clones listed, more than 75% were seen once. The sample here was CD4+ or CD8+ T cells sorted from blood, taken in a trial of the OX40 agonist ivuxolimab. The receptors stem from an adult with an advanced solid tumor such as melanoma, head and neck, liver or kidney cancer.

The chain combines TRBV4-1 with TRBJ2-2; no clear D gene. The ends were cut back, 3 bases at V and 1 base at J, with 3 bases in the middle. Looked up from germline, CDR1 is MGHRA and CDR2 is YSYEKL. This CDR3 is built from 13 residues. Written as DNA, the CDR3 is TGCGCCAGCAGCCACTTGAACACCGGGGAGCTGTTTTTT. Encoded protein: CASSHLNTGELFF.

The J gene is TRBJ2-7, the V gene TRBV11-2; 9 bases fit TRBD1. The V and J ends lost 8 bases and 1 base, in that order; junction bases with no gene match: 6. The CDR3 loop spans 14 amino acids. CDR1 and CDR2 (germline): SGHAT, FQNNGV. This CDR3 is CASLGTGPSYEQYF. DNA of the CDR3: TGTGCCAGCCTTGGGACAGGGCCTTCCTACGAGCAGTACTTC.

The gene calls are TRBV11-1 and TRBJ2-1; 13 nucleotides agree with TRBD2. CDR1 is SGHAT, CDR2 FQDESV, per germline (reference sequence). V was clipped by 3 bases and J by 7 bases; unmatched bases: 6. The CDR3 is 16 amino acids. The CDR3: CASSLSGLAGLNEQFF. The CDR3 bases are TGTGCCAGCAGCTTGTCGGGACTAGCGGGGCTTAATGAGCAGTTCTTC.

Concerning this clone: Mismatch with germline at one junction end may stem from a read error. The rearrangement uses TRBV11-2 and TRBJ2-1; 7 bases agree with TRBD2. This CDR3 has 15 residues. The germline V gene has CDR1 SGHAT and CDR2 FQNNGV. Here the CDR3 reads CASSPPSGSYDEQFF. Here the CDR3 DNA reads TGTGCCAGCAGCCCGCCTAGCGGTTCCTACGATGAGCAGTTCTTC.

This clone showed up just a few times. V usage is TRBV7-9 and J usage is TRBJ1-1; D remains unclear. This CDR3 contains 11 residues. The germline V and J ends were trimmed by 0 bases and 9 bases, with 5 bases remaining between them. Germline CDR1 SEHNR, CDR2 FQNEAQ (reference sequence). The CDR3: CASSLALKAFF. The CDR3 coding sequence is TGTGCCAGCAGCTTAGCCCTTAAAGCTTTCTTT.

This clone has a single count. DNA for the CDR3: TGTGCCAGCAGCCCCGACCCCTCACAGGGGTGGTCCTACGAGCAGTACTTC. Its translation: CASSPDPSQGWSYEQYF. The chain employs TRBV7-9 and TRBJ2-7; 7 bases are shared with TRBD1. The J segment lost 1 base and the V segment lost 5 bases, leaving 14 bases of the junction unmatched. Germline V gene lookup returns CDR1 SEHNR and CDR2 FQNEAQ (reference sequence). This CDR3 spans 17 amino acids.

V usage is TRBV7-6 and J usage is TRBJ2-2, with D unclear. The germline CDR1 and CDR2 sequences are SGHVS and FNYEAQ. CDR3 length equals 13 residues. With 5 bases removed from V and 7 bases from J, the gap between germline ends came to 11 bases. CDR3 DNA: TGTGCCAGCAGCCCCGGGCTTGACGGGGAGCTGTTTTTT. It yields the protein CASSPGLDGELFF.

The chain uses TRBV19 and TRBJ1-5; D call uncertain. This CDR3 spans 13 amino acids. Germline V gene sequence: CDR1 LNHDA, CDR2 SQIVND (reference sequence). Trimming cost V 1 base and J 6 bases, with 7 bases left between them. CDR3 in amino acids: CASSIVPGQPQHF. The CDR3 DNA sequence: TGTGCCAGTAGTATAGTCCCAGGTCAGCCCCAGCATTTT.

The rearrangement uses TRBV27 and TRBJ2-3, with unresolved D. The CDR3 contains 15 residues. V lost 2 bases and J 4 bases, leaving 13 bases between the germline ends. The germline V gene encodes CDR1 MNHEY and CDR2 SMNVEV (reference sequence). The CDR3 spells CASSLIPARADTQYF. CDR3 DNA sequence: TGTGCCAGCAGTTTAATACCCGCCCGGGCAGATACGCAGTATTTT.

This rearrangement joins TRBV4-1 to TRBJ2-3; D remains ambiguous. The ends were cut back, 4 bases at V and 0 bases at J, with 8 bases in the middle. The CDR3 has 14 amino acids. CDR1 and CDR2 (germline): MGHRA, YSYEKL. The CDR3 bases are TGCGCCAGCAGCCTGGCCTCTAGCACAGATACGCAGTATTTT. Translated, it gives CASSLASSTDTQYF.

The CDR3: CASSLLNTEAFF. CDR3 in DNA: TGTGCCAGCAGCCTCCTGAACACTGAAGCTTTCTTT. V and J are TRBV28 and TRBJ1-1, with no clear D. With 6 bases removed from V and 0 bases from J, the gap between germline ends came to 5 bases. The CDR3 is made up of 12 amino acids. The germline gives CDR1 MDHEN, CDR2 SYDVKM.

This clone was seen only once. This chain connects TRBV4-1 to TRBJ2-3; D uncertain. Trimming took 1 base from V and 3 from J, leaving 5 bases between them. The CDR3 extends over 13 amino acids. The V gene's germline CDR1 is MGHRA and CDR2 YSYEKL. The CDR3 loop is CASSQVGTDTQYF. In DNA, the CDR3 is TGCGCCAGCAGCCAAGTCGGGACAGATACGCAGTATTTT.

The V and J genes are TRBV30 and TRBJ2-7; either TRBD1 or TRBD2 may fit D (7 bases each). From germline, CDR1 is GTSNPN and CDR2 SVGIG (reference sequence). Trimming took off 7 bases at V and 2 bases at J, with 15 bases between the two ends. The CDR3 runs 13 residues. The CDR3 nucleotides read TGTGCCTTAGACAGGGAGGGTACCTACGAGCAGTACTTC. Amino acids: CALDREGTYEQYF.

This sequence joins TRBV5-5 and TRBJ2-7, with 8 positions matching TRBD2. Germline V CDR1 and CDR2: SGHKS, YYEKEE (reference sequence). The CDR3 sequence is 12 residues long. The V gene end was trimmed by 5 bases and the J gene end by 6 bases; junction bases not matched to a gene: 4. The CDR3 DNA is TGTGCCAGCAGTCCGAGCGGGGGCGAGCAGTACTTC. This gives the protein CASSPSGGEQYF.

This chain connects TRBV23-1 to TRBJ1-5, with a possible D match to TRBD1 (6 bases). TRBV23-1 is treated as an ORF (open reading frame) with a function not yet certain. V lost 1 base to trimming and J lost 0 bases, with 13 bases between them. This CDR3 spans 17 amino acids. CDR3 sequence: CASSQWGRGYSNQPQHF. CDR3 nucleotides: TGCGCCAGCAGTCAATGGGGCAGGGGCTATAGCAATCAGCCCCAGCATTTT.

The V gene is TRBV19, the J gene TRBJ2-3; D not resolved. This CDR3 spans 12 amino acids. V lost 4 bases and J 6 bases, leaving 8 bases between the germline ends. The germline V gene encodes CDR1 LNHDA and CDR2 SQIVND (reference sequence). The CDR3 sequence is CASSTSTDTQYF. In nucleotides, the CDR3 is TGTGCCAGTAGTACCTCAACGGATACGCAGTATTTT.

The chain uses TRBV5-4 and TRBJ2-3; D gene uncertain. This CDR3 comprises 14 residues. Germline loops: CDR1 SGHNT, CDR2 YYREEE (reference sequence). V lost 0 bases and J 6 bases, leaving 11 bases between the germline ends. CDR3 region: CASSLGSAMDTQYF. CDR3 DNA sequence: TGTGCCAGCAGCTTGGGGTCTGCCATGGATACGCAGTATTTT.

The CDR3 loop is CASSFPTSGSNEQYF. The CDR3 bases are TGTGCCAGCAGTTTCCCCACTAGCGGGAGTAACGAGCAGTACTTC. The chain is built from TRBV28 and TRBJ2-7, with 11 bases identical to TRBD2. The CDR3 runs 15 residues. Germline V gives CDR1 MDHEN, CDR2 SYDVKM. The V segment lost 3 bases and the J segment 5 bases; nucleotides outside the gene matches: 6.

The chain has TRBV7-1 and TRBJ2-3, with D unresolved. TRBV7-1 falls under the ORF class, with uncertain function. Between the trimmed V and J ends, which lost 2 bases and 6 bases, there was a span of 9 bases. This CDR3 region has 13 residues. The CDR3 protein is CASSSRNYDTQYF. DNA for the CDR3: TGTGCCAGCAGCTCACGGAACTACGATACGCAGTATTTT.

This chain connects TRBV7-9 to TRBJ2-7; D ambiguous. Germline V gene data show CDR1 as SEHNR and CDR2 as FQNEAQ (reference sequence). V was trimmed by 6 bases and J by 7 bases, leaving 19 bases between them. CDR3 length: 14 amino acids. CDR3 DNA: TGTGCCAGCAGTCCCCCGGGCAGCCCCCGGGAGCAGTACTTC. It specifies CASSPPGSPREQYF.